This T cell receptor beta chain was profiled in a study of blood T cells in healthy people across ages (dated by TCRdb to between 2014 and 2016). Study-level background: In model experiments, template switching captured roughly one uniquely barcoded TCR beta cDNA molecule for every two T cells. Age-related changes in TCR beta repertoire diversity were measured in the study by deep sequencing normalized with unique cDNA molecular identifiers. Four age groups were formed from the donors: young (average around 15 years), middle-aged (roughly 38), aged (approximately 60) and long-lived (about 80). Donors of different ages were randomly distributed across sequencing lanes to avoid experimental bias. The study analyzed two additional independent replicas of 1 million unique cDNA reads from the same blood draw for two donors, one aged 18 to 29 and one aged 80 or older. The paper's findings and limits, for the study overall: The percentage of naive T cells measured by flow cytometry correlated strongly with observed TCR beta diversity. As age increased, observed TCR beta diversity per million T cells dropped in a roughly linear way, and a significant reduction was already evident by age 40. Because profiling used bulk unsorted PBMCs, naive and antigen-experienced compartments could not be compared conclusively. Donor CMV infection status was unknown, potentially confounding age-related changes in expanded clonotypes. Estimates of total diversity from one million sequenced T cells were regarded as lower bounds and underestimates. The long-lived group showed more naive CD4+ T cells, fewer expanded clones and increased TCR diversity than the aged group, suggesting age selection.

Donors were 30 to 45 systemically healthy Caucasian individuals from Russia aged 6 to 90 years. Around 10 milliliters of peripheral blood were collected from each donor into EDTA-treated Vacutainer tubes. Ficoll-Paque density-gradient centrifugation was used to isolate PBMCs, with at least 6.5 million per sample. Total RNA, at least 6 micrograms per sample, was extracted from PBMCs with Trizol reagent. Naive CD45RAhigh/CD27high T cell percentages were measured by flow cytometry on a PBMC aliquot from every donor. The method behind the library was 5' RACE. The second PCR ran for about 7 to 11 cycles and used a J-beta primer mix along with a sample-barcoded 5' primer. Each TCR beta cDNA molecule received a unique molecular identifier from a template-switch 5' adaptor carrying 12 random nucleotides. At least 2.5 million CDR3-containing paired-end reads were obtained from each sample. First-strand cDNA was synthesized from all RNA with the Mint cDNA synthesis kit, primed by a TRBC-specific oligonucleotide. After uracil-DNA glycosylase treatment, a first 18-cycle PCR used universal primers M1SS and BC2_uni_R on all cDNA. For the original study's pipeline: Each sample was normalized by randomly selecting 1 million high-quality reads, each carrying a distinct molecular identifier. Reads sharing molecular identifiers were discarded rather than binned into consensus sequences. MiTCR, set to a Q25 quality threshold and the strictest error-elimination algorithm, was used for CDR3 identification, clonotype clustering and error correction. A nonparametric unseen species model using Euler transformation provided a lower-bound estimate of total TCR beta diversity. TCRdb redid the processing of the public reads, applying fastp at Q25 and MiXCR, and retained in-frame beta chains. When rows share a CDR3 protein, they turn into one entry using the most common DNA and genes. Clone size and V and J calls follow TCRdb, not the original study. The sample contains 1,800,000 or so distinct CDR3 sequences, roughly 43% of them found a single time. More than 20% of the sample is taken by the ten largest.

Concerning this clonotype: The target of this receptor is not known. The record has no base qualities; no much larger clone is one base away.

The sequence came from a human donor in good health. The sequenced sample was blood.

The CDR3 is CASSPQAGFTDTQYF. The nucleotide sequence reads as follows: TGTGCCAGCAGCCCGCAAGCGGGGTTCACAGATACGCAGTATTTT. The V and J segments used are TRBV9 and TRBJ2-3, and TRBD2 matches 7 of the central bases. V is trimmed back by 4 bases and J by 2 bases, and the junction contains 7 bases that no gene match accounts for. Based on the germline V gene, the CDR1 and CDR2 sequences are SGDLS and YYNGEE. The CDR3 starts with the cysteine, ends with the phenylalanine, and has 15 residues. Kept here is only the CDR3 DNA, which spans 45 bases and is read in frame from base 1.